This TCR beta chain was sequenced for a study of blood T cell repertoires in COVID-19. Across the whole study: T cells, B-cell-depleted T cells, or PBMCs supplied cDNA or gDNA.

This clone was seen a few times. Only in-frame clones appear in the TCRdb table, and some are missing; sequencing was by immunoSEQ multiplex PCR. The sample shows about 200,000 clones, 84% of them seen only once. Germline V gene data show CDR1 as SQVTM and CDR2 as ANQGSEA. V dropped 4 bases and J dropped 0; count of bases not matched to a gene: 3. The CDR3 totals 13 residues. The chain uses TRBV29-1 and TRBJ2-7; 7 nucleotides agree with TRBD1. The clonotype originates from a human donor in a cohort sampled during active COVID-19. The sequencing input was peripheral blood. The CDR3 spells CSVGQGFSYEQYF. As DNA, the CDR3 is TGCAGCGTTGGACAGGGATTCTCCTACGAGCAGTACTTC.